These 20 T cell receptor beta chains originate from one sample sequenced in a study of kidney transplant recipient with SARS-CoV-2 infection. TCRdb re-called the reads with MiXCR, one entry per CDR3 protein. This table holds 200,000 to 300,000 distinct CDR3 sequences, around 28% found once. Sequences were derived from a blood sample, sampled at baseline and between days 110 and 120 from a kidney transplant recipient. All receptors derive from a male patient aged 30 to 40 who had COVID-19 and was a kidney transplant recipient. Some T cells may have originated in the graft donor.

The table lists this clonotype with many counts. V and J are TRBV3-1 and TRBJ2-5, with 9 positions matching TRBD2. Germline lookup yields CDR1 LGHDT and CDR2 YNNKEL (reference sequence). V lost 0 bases to trimming and J lost 3 bases; unmatched junction nucleotides: 8. The CDR3 extends over 17 amino acids. The CDR3 nucleotides are TGTGCCAGCAGCCAAGAAGGGATTAGCGGGAGAAAAGAGACCCAGTACTTC. The encoded protein is CASSQEGISGRKETQYF.

Many counts were recorded for this clonotype. CDR3 DNA sequence: TGCAGTGCCAAAACGGGCTCATCCTCCTACGAGCAGTACTTC. Translated: CSAKTGSSSYEQYF. The gene calls are TRBV20-1 and TRBJ2-7; D is ambiguous. Between the trimmed V and J ends, which lost 6 bases and 0 bases, there was a span of 15 bases. CDR1 is DFQATT, CDR2 SNEGSKA, per germline (reference sequence). The CDR3 sequence is 14 residues long.

This clonotype was seen once. This may come from a read error, since a much larger clone is one base off. The CDR3 DNA sequence: TGCGCCAGCAGCCAAGAACTAGCGGGCCAATACAATGATCAGTTCTTC. This sequence encodes CASSQELAGQYNDQFF. The chain is built from TRBV4-3 and TRBJ2-1, with 9 nucleotides matching TRBD2. CDR3 length equals 16 residues. Germline V gives CDR1 LGHNA, CDR2 YSLEER.

This clonotype was detected ten times or more. The chain carries TRBV5-6 and TRBJ2-7, with D possibly being TRBD2 (5 bases). The germline V and J ends were trimmed by 4 bases and 0 bases, with 17 bases remaining between them. Per germline, CDR1 SGHDT and CDR2 YYEEEE. CDR3 size: 16 residues. CDR3 DNA sequence: TGTGCCAGCAGCCCCCCCTCCTTTCGGGGCTCCTACGAGCAGTACTTC. Its protein product is CASSPPSFRGSYEQYF.

Regarding this clonotype: Being one base from a much bigger clone, this may be a read error. The chain recombines TRBV2 with TRBJ2-1; D gene unclear. CDR3 length equals 15 residues. CDR1 and CDR2 from the germline V gene are SNHLY and FYNNEI. The CDR3 spells CASSEYESGLTEQSF. CDR3 DNA: TGTGCCAGCAGTGAATATGAGTCAGGATTAACTGAGCAGTCCTTC.

The sample holds many counts of this clonotype. The J gene is TRBJ1-1, the V gene TRBV28; D gene uncertain. The germline V gene encodes CDR1 MDHEN and CDR2 SYDVKM. This CDR3 region has 13 residues. V was cut by 10 bases and J by 5 bases, with 17 bases left in between. CDR3 protein: CAIQDVELTEAFF. CDR3 nucleotide sequence: TGTGCCATCCAGGATGTGGAGTTGACTGAAGCTTTCTTT.

A remark on this clonotype: Being one base from a much bigger clone, this may be a read error. The chain has TRBV15 and TRBJ2-3, with D possibly matching TRBD2 (5 bases). This CDR3 region has 18 residues. Germline loops: CDR1 LNHNV, CDR2 YYDKDF (reference sequence). V lost 8 bases to trimming and J lost 3 bases, with 27 bases between them. CDR3 DNA: TGTGCCACCGGCGGCCCCTCTTTTCCGGGATCGTCAACAGATACGCAGTATTTT. Translated: CATGGPSFPGSSTDTQYF.

The DNA of the CDR3 is TGTGCCAGCAGTGAAACAACCTTTGAAAAGAATGAGCAGTTCTTC. As protein: CASSETTFEKNEQFF. The chain couples TRBV6-1 to TRBJ2-1, with D unclear. V was shortened by 2 bases and J by 7 bases, with 15 bases between the two germline ends. Germline-derived CDR1 and CDR2 are MNHNS and SASEGT. The CDR3 sequence is 15 residues long.

This clonotype was seen repeatedly, ten times or more. The gene calls are TRBV7-3 and TRBJ1-1, with D uncertain. CDR1 and CDR2 (germline): SGHTA, FQGTGA. CDR3 length: 14 residues. V lost 5 bases and J 2 bases, leaving 12 bases between the germline ends. The CDR3 spells CASSEGRTNTEAFF. The CDR3 DNA is TGTGCCAGCAGCGAAGGACGGACCAACACTGAAGCTTTCTTT. Looking up the rest from reference TRBV7-3 and TRBJ1-1 gives the full variable domain: GAGVSQTPSNKVTEKGKYVELRCDPISGHTALYWYRQSLGQGPEFLIYFQGTGAADDSGLPNDRFFAVRPEGSVSTLKIQRTERGDSAVYLCASSEGRTNTEAFFGQGTRLTVV.

This clonotype was found a few times. V and J are TRBV20-1 and TRBJ2-1; TRBD2 matches at 12 bases. V was pared by 3 bases and J by 7 bases, with 7 bases of the junction left unmatched. The CDR3 loop spans 15 amino acids. Germline-derived CDR1 and CDR2 are DFQATT and SNEGSKA (reference sequence). CDR3 protein: CSASATSGRFNEQFF. In DNA form, the CDR3 reads TGCAGTGCTAGTGCCACTAGCGGGAGGTTTAATGAGCAGTTCTTC.

This clonotype was seen only once. A much larger clone differs by one base, so this may be a read error. V usage is TRBV7-2 and J usage is TRBJ2-2; a weak D match, TRBD2 (6 bases). CDR1 and CDR2 (germline): SGHTA, FQGNSA. This CDR3 is built from 15 residues. DNA of the CDR3: TGTGCCAGCAGCCAAGCTAAAGTGAACACCGGGGGGCTGTTTTTT. As protein: CASSQAKVNTGGLFF.

This clonotype was counted many times. The chain recombines TRBV6-5 with TRBJ1-2, with 7 bases fitting TRBD1. CDR3 size: 13 residues. V was pared by 6 bases and J by 5 bases, with 6 bases of the junction left unmatched. The germline CDR1 and CDR2 sequences are MNHEY and SVGAGI. The CDR3 DNA sequence: TGTGCCAGCAGCCTCGGACAGGAGTATGGCTACACCTTC. Translated, it gives CASSLGQEYGYTF.

This clonotype was recorded many times. The rearrangement uses TRBV3-1 and TRBJ1-2; D remains ambiguous. The CDR3 consists of 17 residues. In germline, CDR1 is LGHDT, CDR2 YNNKEL (reference sequence). Trimming left V 5 bases short and J 4 bases short, with 23 bases between. CDR3 sequence (DNA): TGTGCCAGCAGCTTGTGGTACACCCTTCGAAAGACCTATGGCTACACCTTC. It codes for CASSLWYTLRKTYGYTF.

A remark on this clonotype: This may stem from a read error, because a much larger clone lies one nucleotide away. The chain combines TRBV18 with TRBJ2-7, with D maybe TRBD1 (6 bases). CDR1 and CDR2 (germline): KGHSH, LQKENI. This CDR3 contains 14 residues. The CDR3 DNA reads as TGTGTCAGCTCAAGGCCGGACAGCTCCTACGAGCAGTACTTC. This encodes CVSSRPDSSYEQYF.

This clonotype was picked up many times. The chain links TRBV20-1 to TRBJ1-5; tentatively, D is TRBD1 (5 bases). V dropped 1 base and J dropped 5 bases, with 9 bases sitting between them. This CDR3 comprises 13 residues. Germline-derived CDR1 and CDR2 are DFQATT and SNEGSKA (reference sequence). CDR3 in amino acids: CSARGDGDQPQHF. Written as DNA, the CDR3 is TGCAGTGCTAGAGGGGACGGAGATCAGCCCCAGCATTTT.

On this clonotype: The junction departs from the called germline gene at one end, perhaps through a read error. V gene TRBV7-9 combines with J gene TRBJ2-2; TRBD1 or TRBD2 may be the D gene (5 bases each). Looked up from germline, CDR1 is SEHNR and CDR2 is FQNEAQ (reference sequence). The CDR3 has 17 amino acids. CDR3 nucleotides: TGTGCCAGCAACTTAGACTTAGAGGGGTCCAACACCGGGGAGCTGTTTTTT. Amino acids: CASNLDLEGSNTGELFF. The whole variable domain, remainder taken from reference TRBV7-9 and TRBJ2-2, is DTGVSQNPRHKITKRGQNVTFRCDPISEHNRLYWYRQTLGQGPEFLTYFQNEAQLEKSRLLSDRFSAERPKGSFSTLEIQRTEQGDSAMYLCASNLDLEGSNTGELFFGEGSRLTVL.

The chain is built from TRBV28 and TRBJ1-2; no definite D call. The CDR3 is 14 amino acids. Germline V gene sequence: CDR1 MDHEN, CDR2 SYDVKM. The V gene lost 8 bases and the J gene lost 0 bases, with 13 bases spanning the gap. The chain's CDR3 is CASGAGLSNYGYTF. The CDR3 DNA reads as TGTGCCAGCGGCGCTGGACTCTCTAACTATGGCTACACCTTC.

Turning to this clonotype: This clone may be a read error of a much larger clone one base away. The CDR3 protein is CATSDAEVAKNIQYF. CDR3 DNA: TGTGCCACCAGTGATGCGGAGGTAGCCAAAAACATTCAGTACTTC. This sequence joins TRBV24-1 and TRBJ2-4, with D possibly matching TRBD2 (5 bases). Germline V gene data show CDR1 as KGHDR and CDR2 as SFDVKD. Trimming removed 3 bases at V and 0 bases at J, with 8 bases between. The CDR3 runs 15 residues.

This clonotype showed up many times. The chain combines TRBV9 with TRBJ2-7, with 7 positions matching TRBD1. Trimming took 3 bases from V and 0 from J; bases not matched to a gene: 9. CDR1 SGDLS and CDR2 YYNGEE come from the germline V gene. This CDR3 is 16 amino acids long. For the CDR3, the DNA is TGTGCCAGCAGCGCCGAGGGGACAGCATTCTCCTACGAGCAGTACTTC. This codes for CASSAEGTAFSYEQYF.

Points on this clonotype: A read error may explain this, as a much larger clone is one base away. The DNA for the CDR3 is TGTGCCAGTAGTATCAACAGGCCCACCGGGGAGCTGCTTTTT. It yields the protein CASSINRPTGELLF. The J gene is TRBJ2-2, the V gene TRBV19; D may be TRBD1 or TRBD2 (5 bases each). Germline loops: CDR1 LNHDA, CDR2 SQIVND (reference sequence). CDR3 length equals 14 residues. Combining the CDR3 with reference TRBV19 and TRBJ2-2 gives the whole variable domain DGGITQSPKYLFRKEGQNVTLSCEQNLNHDAMYWYRQDPGQGLRLIYYSQIVNDFQKGDIAEGYSVSREKKESFPLTVTSAQKNPTAFYLCASSINRPTGELLFGEGSRLTVL.